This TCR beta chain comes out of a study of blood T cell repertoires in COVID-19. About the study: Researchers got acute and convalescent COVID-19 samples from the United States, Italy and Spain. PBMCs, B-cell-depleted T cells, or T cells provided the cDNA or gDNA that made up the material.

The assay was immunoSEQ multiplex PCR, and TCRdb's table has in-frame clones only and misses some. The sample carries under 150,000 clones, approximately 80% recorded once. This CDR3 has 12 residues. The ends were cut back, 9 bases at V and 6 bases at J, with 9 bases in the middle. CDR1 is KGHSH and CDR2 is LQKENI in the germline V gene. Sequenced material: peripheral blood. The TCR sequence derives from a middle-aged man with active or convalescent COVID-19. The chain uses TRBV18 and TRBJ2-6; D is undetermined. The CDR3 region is CASPDVANVLTF. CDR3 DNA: TGTGCCAGTCCAGATGTGGCCAACGTCCTGACTTTC. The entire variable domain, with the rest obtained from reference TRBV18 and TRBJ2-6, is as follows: NAGVMQNPRHLVRRRGQEARLRCSPMKGHSHVYWYRQLPEEGLKFMVYLQKENIIDESGMPKERFSAEFPKEGPSILRIQQVVRGDSAAYFCASPDVANVLTFGAGSRLTVL.